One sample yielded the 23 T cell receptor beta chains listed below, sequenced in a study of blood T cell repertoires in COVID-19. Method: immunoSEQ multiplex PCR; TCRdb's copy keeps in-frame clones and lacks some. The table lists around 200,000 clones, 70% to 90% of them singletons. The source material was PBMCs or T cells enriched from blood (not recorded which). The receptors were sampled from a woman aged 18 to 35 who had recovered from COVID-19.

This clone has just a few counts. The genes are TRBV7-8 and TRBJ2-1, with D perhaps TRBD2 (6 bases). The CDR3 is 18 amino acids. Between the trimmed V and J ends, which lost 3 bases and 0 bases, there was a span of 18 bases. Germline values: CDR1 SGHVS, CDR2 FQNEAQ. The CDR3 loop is CASSFRSTASDSYNEQFF. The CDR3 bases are TGTGCCAGCAGCTTTCGCTCAACGGCTAGCGACTCCTACAATGAGCAGTTCTTC.

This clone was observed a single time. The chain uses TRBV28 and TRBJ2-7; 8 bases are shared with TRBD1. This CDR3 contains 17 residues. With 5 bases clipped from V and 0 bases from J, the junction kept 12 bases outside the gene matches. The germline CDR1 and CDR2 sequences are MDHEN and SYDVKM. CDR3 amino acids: CASSPSPFGTGSYEQYF. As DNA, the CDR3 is TGTGCCAGCAGTCCGTCACCCTTCGGGACAGGCTCCTACGAGCAGTACTTC.

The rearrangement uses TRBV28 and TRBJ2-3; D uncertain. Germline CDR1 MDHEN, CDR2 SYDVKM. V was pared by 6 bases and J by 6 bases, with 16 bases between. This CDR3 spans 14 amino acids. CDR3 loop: CASSLLRSPDTQYF. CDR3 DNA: TGTGCCAGCAGCCTCCTTCGGTCACCGGATACGCAGTATTTT. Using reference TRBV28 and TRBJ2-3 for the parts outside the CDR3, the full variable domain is DVKVTQSSRYLVKRTGEKVFLECVQDMDHENMFWYRQDPGLGLRLIYFSYDVKMKEKGDIPEGYSVSREKKERFSLILESASTNQTSMYLCASSLLRSPDTQYFGPGTRLTVL.

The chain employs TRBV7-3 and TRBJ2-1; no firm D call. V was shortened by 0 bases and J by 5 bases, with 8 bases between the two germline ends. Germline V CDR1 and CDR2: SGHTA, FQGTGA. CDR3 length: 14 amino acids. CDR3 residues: CASSLTHGDNEQFF. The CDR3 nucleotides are TGTGCCAGCAGCTTAACACACGGAGACAATGAGCAGTTCTTC.

CDR3 nucleotide sequence: TGTGCCAGCAGCCACCTAAGTAACGAGCAGTACTTC. As protein: CASSHLSNEQYF. The chain combines TRBV4-2 with TRBJ2-7; no clear D gene. Germline V gene data show CDR1 as LGHNA and CDR2 as YNFKEQ. Trimming shortened V by 3 bases and J by 5 bases, and 8 bases separated the two germline ends. The CDR3 is 12 amino acids.

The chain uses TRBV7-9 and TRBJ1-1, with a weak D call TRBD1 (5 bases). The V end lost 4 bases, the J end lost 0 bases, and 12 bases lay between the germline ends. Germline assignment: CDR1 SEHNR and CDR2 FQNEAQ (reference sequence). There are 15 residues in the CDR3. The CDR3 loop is CASSSQDRVNTEAFF. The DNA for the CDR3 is TGTGCCAGCAGCTCCCAAGACAGAGTGAACACTGAAGCTTTCTTT.

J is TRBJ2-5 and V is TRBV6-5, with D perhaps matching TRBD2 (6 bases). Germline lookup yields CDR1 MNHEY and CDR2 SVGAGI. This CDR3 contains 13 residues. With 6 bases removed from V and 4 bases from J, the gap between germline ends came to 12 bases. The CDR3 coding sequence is TGTGCCAGCAGGACGGGAGCTATAGAGACCCAGTACTTC. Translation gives CASRTGAIETQYF.

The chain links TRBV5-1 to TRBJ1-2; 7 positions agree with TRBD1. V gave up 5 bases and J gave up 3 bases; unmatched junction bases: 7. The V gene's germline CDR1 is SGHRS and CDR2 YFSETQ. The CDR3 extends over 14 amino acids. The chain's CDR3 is CASRPDRDYYGYTF. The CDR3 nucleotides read TGCGCCAGCAGGCCCGACAGGGATTACTATGGCTACACCTTC.

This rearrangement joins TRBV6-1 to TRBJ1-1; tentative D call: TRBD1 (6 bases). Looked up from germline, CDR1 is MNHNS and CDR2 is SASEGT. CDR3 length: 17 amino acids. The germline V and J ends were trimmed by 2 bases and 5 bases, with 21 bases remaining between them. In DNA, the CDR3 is TGTGCCAGCAGTGAACAGGGGAACCAGTTCGGGTTAACTGAAGCTTTCTTT. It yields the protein CASSEQGNQFGLTEAFF.

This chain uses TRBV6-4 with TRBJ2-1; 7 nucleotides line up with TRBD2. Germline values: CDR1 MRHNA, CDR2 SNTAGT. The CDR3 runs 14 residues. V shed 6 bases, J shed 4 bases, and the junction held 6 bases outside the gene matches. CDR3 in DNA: TGTGCCAGCAGAGCCAGGGAGGGTTACAATGAGCAGTTCTTC. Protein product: CASRAREGYNEQFF.

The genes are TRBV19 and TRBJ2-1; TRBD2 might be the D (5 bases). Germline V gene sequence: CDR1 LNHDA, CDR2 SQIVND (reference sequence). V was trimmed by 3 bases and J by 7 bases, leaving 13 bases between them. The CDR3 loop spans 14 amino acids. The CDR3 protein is CASSILHPGNEQFF. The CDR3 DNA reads TGTGCCAGTAGTATCCTACACCCGGGGAATGAGCAGTTCTTC.

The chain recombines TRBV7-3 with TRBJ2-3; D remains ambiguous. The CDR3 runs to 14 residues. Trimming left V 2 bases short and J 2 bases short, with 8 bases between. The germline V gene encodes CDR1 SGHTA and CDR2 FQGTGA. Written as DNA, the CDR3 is TGTGCCAGCAGCTTAGCGGTAGCCACAGATACGCAGTATTTT. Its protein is CASSLAVATDTQYF.

The CDR3 protein is CSVVDRGINQPQHF. CDR3 sequence (DNA): TGCAGCGTTGTCGACAGGGGGATCAATCAGCCCCAGCATTTT. The J gene is TRBJ1-5, the V gene TRBV29-1; TRBD1 aligns across 9 bases. Trimming took 4 bases from V and 3 from J; bases not matched to a gene: 4. CDR1 is SQVTM, CDR2 ANQGSEA, per germline. This CDR3 has 14 amino acids.

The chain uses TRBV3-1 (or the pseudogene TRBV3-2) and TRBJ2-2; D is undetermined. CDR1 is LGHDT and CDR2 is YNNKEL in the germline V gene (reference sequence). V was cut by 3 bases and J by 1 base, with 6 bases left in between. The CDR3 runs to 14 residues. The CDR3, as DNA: TGTGCCAGCAGCCATACTAAGAACACCGGGGAGCTGTTTTTT. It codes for CASSHTKNTGELFF.

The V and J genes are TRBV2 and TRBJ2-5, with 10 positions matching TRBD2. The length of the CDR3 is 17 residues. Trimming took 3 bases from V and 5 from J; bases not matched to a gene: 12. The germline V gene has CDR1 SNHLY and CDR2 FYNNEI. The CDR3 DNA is TGTGCCAGCAGTGAGCATTTTGAGCGGGAGGGTAGGGAGACCCAGTACTTC. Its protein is CASSEHFEREGRETQYF.

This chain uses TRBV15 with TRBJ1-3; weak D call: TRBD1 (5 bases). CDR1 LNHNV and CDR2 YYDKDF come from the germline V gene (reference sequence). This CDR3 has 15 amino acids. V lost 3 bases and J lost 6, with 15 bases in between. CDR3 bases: TGTGCCACCAGCAGTGAAGGGGTTCGTGAAAACACCATATATTTT. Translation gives CATSSEGVRENTIYF.

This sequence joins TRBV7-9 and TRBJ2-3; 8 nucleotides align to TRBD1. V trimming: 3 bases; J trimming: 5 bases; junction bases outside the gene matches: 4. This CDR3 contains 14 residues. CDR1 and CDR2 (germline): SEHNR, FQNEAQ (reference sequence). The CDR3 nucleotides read TGTGCCAGCAGCTTCCGGACAGGGCAAGATACGCAGTATTTT. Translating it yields CASSFRTGQDTQYF.

CDR3 DNA: TGTGCCAGCCATCTCCCTGGACACGATAGCAATCAGCCCCAGCATTTT. This encodes CASHLPGHDSNQPQHF. This chain uses TRBV2 with TRBJ1-5; tentative D call: TRBD1 (5 bases). Germline lookup yields CDR1 SNHLY and CDR2 FYNNEI. The CDR3 runs to 16 residues. Trimming pared 8 bases from V and 0 bases from J, leaving 17 bases between.

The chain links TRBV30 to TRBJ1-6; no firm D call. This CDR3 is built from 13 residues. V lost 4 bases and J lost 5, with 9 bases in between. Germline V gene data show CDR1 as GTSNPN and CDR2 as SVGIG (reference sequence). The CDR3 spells CAWKQYNNSPLHF. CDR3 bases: TGTGCCTGGAAACAGTACAATAATTCACCCCTCCACTTT.

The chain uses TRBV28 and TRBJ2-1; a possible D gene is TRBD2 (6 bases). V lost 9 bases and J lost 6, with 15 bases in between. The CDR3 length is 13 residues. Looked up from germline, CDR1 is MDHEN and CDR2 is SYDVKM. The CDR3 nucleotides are TGTGCCAGTCTCAGTTTAGCGGTCAATGAGCAGTTCTTC. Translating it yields CASLSLAVNEQFF.

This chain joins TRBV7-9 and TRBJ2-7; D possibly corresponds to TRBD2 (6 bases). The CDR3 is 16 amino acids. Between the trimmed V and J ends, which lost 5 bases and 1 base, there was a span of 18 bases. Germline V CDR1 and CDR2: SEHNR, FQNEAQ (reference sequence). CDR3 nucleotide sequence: TGTGCCAGCAGCGGCTACGACCGGGACTCATCCTACGAGCAGTACTTC. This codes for CASSGYDRDSSYEQYF.

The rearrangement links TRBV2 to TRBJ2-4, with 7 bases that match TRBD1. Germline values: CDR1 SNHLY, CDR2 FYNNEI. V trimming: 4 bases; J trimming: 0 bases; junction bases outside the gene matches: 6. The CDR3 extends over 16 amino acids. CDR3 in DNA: TGTGCCAGCAGTGCGACAGGGAATTTAGCCAAAAACATTCAGTACTTC. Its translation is CASSATGNLAKNIQYF.

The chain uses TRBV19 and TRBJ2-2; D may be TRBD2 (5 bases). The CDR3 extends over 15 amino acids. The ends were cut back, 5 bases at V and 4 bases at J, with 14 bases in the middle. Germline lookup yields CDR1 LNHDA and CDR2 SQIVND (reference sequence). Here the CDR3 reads CASSPMDSFTGELFF. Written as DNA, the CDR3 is TGTGCCAGTAGTCCCATGGACTCATTCACCGGGGAGCTGTTTTTT.